This T cell receptor (beta chain) was profiled in a study of B cell selection in AIRE deficiency. Whole-study results and caveats: Shared Treg sequences had shorter CDR3s, biased toward rearrangements with few non-templated insertions. About 30.6% of healthy-donor shared Treg TCRbeta sequences appeared in patient Tconv cells.

To note about this clone: The target antigen is unknown.

Conventional CD4 T cells were sorted as CD4+CD127+ cells. Per the original methods: Patients' conventional T cells yielded about 100,000 distinct TCRbeta sequences; donors' around 1.3x10^5. Generated by immunoSEQ multiplex PCR, the TCRdb table keeps only in-frame clones and is missing some. V and J calls and clone size are as listed in that table; D and trimming were resolved from the DNA. This table has roughly 25,000 clones, less than 97% appearing once. V lost 7 bases, J lost 2 bases, and 11 bases lay in between. CDR3 length equals 14 residues. From germline, CDR1 is MDHEN and CDR2 SYDVKM. Sample: CD4+CD127+ conventional T cells sorted from PBMCs. V gene TRBV28 combines with J gene TRBJ2-2, with unresolved D. The sequence derives from a human donor in good health. In DNA, the CDR3 is TGTGCCAGCATATCGGACCGTAACACCGGGGAGCTGTTTTTT. It is translated as CASISDRNTGELFF.